A selection of T cell receptor beta chains follows, all from one sample in a study of breast tumors, draining lymph nodes, adjacent tissues. TCRdb recomputed calls from the multiplex PCR reads with MiXCR, one row per CDR3 protein. This sample has 20,000 to 25,000 distinct CDR3 sequences, with 45% to 75% found just once. The sample was breast tumor tissue. Source of these receptors: a female donor with breast cancer. Some clones in this sample may be carry-over from other donors' samples. The CDR3 runs from the conserved cysteine through the conserved F or W. Fields, in order: V gene, clone size, J gene, D gene, CDR3 DNA, CDR3 protein. A D gene is named only where the DNA matches it firmly. Not all rows give a size; the values are once, few, many and, for expanded clones, a class.

>TRBV7-9|NA|TRBJ1-2|TRBD1
TGTGCCAGCAGCTTGGGACAGGGTACTAACTATGGCTACACCTTC
CASSLGQGTNYGYTF
>TRBV3-1|NA|TRBJ1-2|NA
TGTGCCAGCAGCCAAGAGATCGGGTTTACCGGCTACACCTTC
CASSQEIGFTGYTF
>TRBV5-8|NA|TRBJ2-1|NA
TGTGCCAGCAGCCAAGATCGGGGGACCTACAATGAGCAGTTCTTC
CASSQDRGTYNEQFF
>TRBV7-9|NA|TRBJ2-7|NA
TGTGCCAGCAGCTTCGCGGGGAAGGACGAGCAGTACTTC
CASSFAGKDEQYF
>TRBV20-1|NA|TRBJ2-5|TRBD2
TGCAGTGCTAGAGTGTTATTACTAGCGGTGGGAGAGACCCAGTACTTC
CSARVLLLAVGETQYF
>TRBV29-1|few|TRBJ2-7|NA
TGCATCCCAGAGCTCGAGCAGTACTTC
CIPELEQYF
>TRBV6-6|NA|TRBJ1-5|TRBD1
TGTGCCAGCAACTCGGGACAGGGGCTCAATCAGCCCCAGCATTTT
CASNSGQGLNQPQHF
>TRBV20-1|many|TRBJ2-3|TRBD2
TGCAGTGCCCCCCGCGGGACTAGCGGGCGCACAGATACGCAGTATTTT
CSAPRGTSGRTDTQYF
>TRBV6-2/TRBV6-3|many|TRBJ1-2|NA
TGTGCCAGCAGTCACCGAGGGCAGGGCAAGCTGCTGGGCTACACCTTC
CASSHRGQGKLLGYTF
>TRBV19|many|TRBJ2-5|NA
TGTGCCAGCAGGGCTAAAGAGACCCAGTACTTC
CASRAKETQYF
>TRBV6-2/TRBV6-3|many|TRBJ1-5|TRBD1
TGTGCCAGCAGTTTTACAGGGGCGAGTCAGCCCCAGCATTTT
CASSFTGASQPQHF
>TRBV7-2|NA|TRBJ1-5|NA
TGTGCCAGCAGCTTAGTAGTTTCGGGTCAGCCCCAGCATTTT
CASSLVVSGQPQHF
>TRBV5-1|NA|TRBJ1-2|TRBD1
TGCGCCAGCAGCGACGGACAGGGCTATGGCTACACCTTC
CASSDGQGYGYTF
>TRBV29-1|many|TRBJ2-3|NA
TGCAGCGTTGACCAGTGGGATACAGATACGCAGTATTTT
CSVDQWDTDTQYF
>TRBV10-3|NA|TRBJ1-1|TRBD1
TGTGCCGCTAACCAAGAACAGGGGAAAATCACTGAAGCTTTCTTT
CAANQEQGKITEAFF
>TRBV20-1|NA|TRBJ2-7|NA
TGCAGTGCCAGCAGCAACCAGGGACGGTCCTACGAGCAGTACTTC
CSASSNQGRSYEQYF
>TRBV9|NA|TRBJ2-1|NA
NA
CASSPTGYEQYFGPGTSIPEEQFF
>TRBV12-3/TRBV12-4|many|TRBJ1-4|TRBD1
TGTGCCAGCAGTACGTTTAAACAGGGGAAAGTTGAAAAACTGTTTTTT
CASSTFKQGKVEKLFF
>TRBV6-1|NA|TRBJ1-3|NA
TGTGCCAGCAGTGAAAGGGGGATTGGAAACACCATATATTTT
CASSERGIGNTIYF
>TRBV3-1|NA|TRBJ2-7|TRBD2
TGTGCCAGCAGAAGGGGACTAGCAAACTACGAGCAGTACTTC
CASRRGLANYEQYF
>TRBV20-1|NA|TRBJ1-6|NA
TGCAGTGCTAGAGCGGTGGGCCTTGGTTCACCCCTCCACTTT
CSARAVGLGSPLHF
>TRBV6-5|NA|TRBJ2-7|TRBD2
TGTGCCAGAAGACTAGCGGGCTACGAGCAGTACTTC
CARRLAGYEQYF
>TRBV15|many|TRBJ2-1|NA
TGTGCCACCAGCGTACTTCTCTACAATGAGCAGTTCTTC
CATSVLLYNEQFF
>TRBV20-1|NA|TRBJ2-1|NA
TGCAGTGCTAGAGTAAGGACTGCGAGCTCCTACAATGAGCAGTTCTTC
CSARVRTASSYNEQFF
>TRBV20-1|once|TRBJ2-7|TRBD2
TGCAGTGTCACGGGGAGGGACCTTTCCTACGAGCAGTACTTC
CSVTGRDLSYEQYF
>TRBV5-4|NA|TRBJ1-1|TRBD1
TGTGCCAGCAGCACCCAAAAACAGGGGGCTCACACTGAAGCTTTCTTT
CASSTQKQGAHTEAFF
>TRBV5-1|medium-sized|TRBJ2-7|NA
TGCGCCAGCAGCGTCACCCCGGGCTCCTACGAGCAGTACTTC
CASSVTPGSYEQYF
>TRBV6-5|few|TRBJ1-1|TRBD1
TGTGCCAGCGCCAATACACGACAGGGGCTGGTAGCTTTCTTT
CASANTRQGLVAFF
>TRBV15|NA|TRBJ1-3|NA
TGTGCCACCAGTAGCGGAGGATCTGGAAACACCATATATTTT
CATSSGGSGNTIYF
>TRBV20-1|NA|TRBJ2-3|TRBD2
TGCAGTGCTGACCCCGGGGGGATCACAGATACGCAGTATTTT
CSADPGGITDTQYF
>TRBV20-1|NA|TRBJ2-5|NA
TGCAGTGCTAGACCGGCGCAAGAGACCCAGTACTTC
CSARPAQETQYF
>TRBV19|many|TRBJ2-7|NA
TGTGCCAGTGCCTTGCGCGGGGCGACCTACGAGCAGTACTTC
CASALRGATYEQYF
>TRBV2|NA|TRBJ2-7|NA
TGTGCCAGCAGTACCCCAAAGGTCCTGGGGCACGAGCAGTACTTC
CASSTPKVLGHEQYF
>TRBV6-2/TRBV6-3|NA|TRBJ1-2|NA
TGTGCCAGCAGTCACTCGGCCGGGGCCGGCTGCACCTTC
CASSHSAGAGCTF
>TRBV28|NA|TRBJ1-5|TRBD1
TGTGCCAGCAGCCCCCCAGGGGGGGCACCTCAGCCCCAGCATTTT
CASSPPGGAPQPQHF
>TRBV6-6|medium-sized|TRBJ1-3|TRBD1
TGTGCCAGCAGTTACTGGGACAGGGGCTTCTCTGGAAACACCATATATTTT
CASSYWDRGFSGNTIYF
>TRBV6-2/TRBV6-3|many|TRBJ1-5|NA
TGTGCCAGCAGTTACTCGAGCGAAGGGAATCAGCCCCAGCATTTT
CASSYSSEGNQPQHF
>TRBV6-5|medium-sized|TRBJ1-2|NA
TGTGCCAGCAAACCCGCAGGGAGAGAGGGCTACACCTTC
CASKPAGREGYTF
>TRBV7-2|NA|TRBJ2-5|NA
TGTGCCAGCAGCTGGGGTGCTGTGGAGACCCAGTACTTC
CASSWGAVETQYF
>TRBV7-2|NA|TRBJ1-6|TRBD1
TGTGCCAGCAGGTCTTGGACAGGGGAAAATTCACCCCTCCACTTT
CASRSWTGENSPLHF
>TRBV19|NA|TRBJ2-1|NA
TGTGCCAGTAGTCCGCCTTCCTCGGTGGGTGAGCAGTTCTTC
CASSPPSSVGEQFF
>TRBV4-1|NA|TRBJ1-4|NA
TGCGCCAGCAGCCGAGGGACGGCAACTAATGAAAAACTGTTTTTT
CASSRGTATNEKLFF
>TRBV3-2|many|TRBJ2-5|NA
TGTGCCAGCAGCCAAGGACAGGGGGCTACCCTACAAGAGACCCAGTACTTC
CASSQGQGATLQETQYF
>TRBV9|NA|TRBJ1-2|NA
TGTGCCAGCAGCGCCCGGGGAGAATCTCTATATGGCTACACCTTC
CASSARGESLYGYTF
>TRBV5-1|NA|TRBJ1-2|TRBD1
TGCGCCAGCCAAATGGAGACAGGGGTGTGGTATGGCTACACCTTC
CASQMETGVWYGYTF
>TRBV5-1|NA|TRBJ2-5|NA
TGCGCCAGCAGCTTGGATCCAGCGACGGAGACCCAGTACTTC
CASSLDPATETQYF
>TRBV5-1|NA|TRBJ1-2|NA
TGCGCCAGCAGCTTGAGGGACGGAGCTAACTATGGCTACACCTTC
CASSLRDGANYGYTF
>TRBV2|NA|TRBJ2-7|NA
TGTGCCAGCAGTGAGGGTATTGGCGTGGAGCAGTACTTC
CASSEGIGVEQYF
>TRBV11-2|NA|TRBJ2-5|TRBD2
TGTGCCAGCAGCCCCACGGGACTAGCGGGAGTCCAAGAGACCCAGTACTTC
CASSPTGLAGVQETQYF
>TRBV6-6|NA|TRBJ2-3|TRBD1
TGTGCCAGCAGTTACGGGAGACGGGACAGGGGATCAGATACGCAGTATTTT
CASSYGRRDRGSDTQYF
>TRBV19|many|TRBJ2-7|NA
TGTGCCAGTAGTGGGGTCAGGGTCGGGCAGGGTTACGAGCAGTACTTC
CASSGVRVGQGYEQYF
>TRBV5-1|NA|TRBJ2-7|NA
TGCGCCAGCAGGAGGGATTTAGGTGCCGAGCAGTACTTC
CASRRDLGAEQYF